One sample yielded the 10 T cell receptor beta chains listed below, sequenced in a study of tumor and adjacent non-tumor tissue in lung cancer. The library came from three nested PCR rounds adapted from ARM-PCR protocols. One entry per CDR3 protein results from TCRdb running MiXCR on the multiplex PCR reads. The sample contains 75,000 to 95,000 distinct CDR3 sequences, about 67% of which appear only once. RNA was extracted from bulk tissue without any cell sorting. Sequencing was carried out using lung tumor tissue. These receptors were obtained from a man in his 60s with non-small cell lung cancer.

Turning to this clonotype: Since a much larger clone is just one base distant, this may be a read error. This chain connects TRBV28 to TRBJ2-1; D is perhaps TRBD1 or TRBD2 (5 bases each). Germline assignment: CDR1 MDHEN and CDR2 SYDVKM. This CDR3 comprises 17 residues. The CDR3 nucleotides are TGTGACAGCAGTGGGGGACGATTAAAGACCCTATACAATGAGCAGTTCTTC. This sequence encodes CDSSGGRLKTLYNEQFF.

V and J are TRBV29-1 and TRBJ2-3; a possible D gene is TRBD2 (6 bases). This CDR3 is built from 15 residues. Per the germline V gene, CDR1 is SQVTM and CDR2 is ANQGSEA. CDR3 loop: CNAGSGEPNTDTQYF. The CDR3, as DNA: TGCAATGCTGGTTCGGGGGAGCCTAACACAGATACGCAGTATTTT.

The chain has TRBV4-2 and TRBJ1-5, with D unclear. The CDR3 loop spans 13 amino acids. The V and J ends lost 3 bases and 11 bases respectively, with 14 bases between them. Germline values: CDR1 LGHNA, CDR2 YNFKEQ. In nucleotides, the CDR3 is TGTGCCAGCAGCCAGGGGATCAATGAGTCCCAGCATTTT. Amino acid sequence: CASSQGINESQHF.

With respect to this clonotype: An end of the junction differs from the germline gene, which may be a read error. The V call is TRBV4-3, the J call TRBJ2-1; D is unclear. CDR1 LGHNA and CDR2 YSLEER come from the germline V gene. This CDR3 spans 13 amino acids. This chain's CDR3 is CASSQDLSNEQIF. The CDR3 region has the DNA TGCGCCAGTAGCCAAGATTTAAGCAATGAGCAGATCTTC.

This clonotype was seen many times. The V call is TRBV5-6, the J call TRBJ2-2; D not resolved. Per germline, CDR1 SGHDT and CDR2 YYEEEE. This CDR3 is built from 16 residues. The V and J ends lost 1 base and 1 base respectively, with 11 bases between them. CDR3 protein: CASSLFTRRNTGELFF. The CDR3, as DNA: TGTGCCAGCAGCTTGTTTACAAGACGGAACACCGGGGAGCTGTTTTTT. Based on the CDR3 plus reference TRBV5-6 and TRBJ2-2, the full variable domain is DAGVTQSPTHLIKTRGQQVTLRCSPKSGHDTVSWYQQALGQGPQFIFQYYEEEERQRGNFPDRFSGHQFPNYSSELNVNALLLGDSALYLCASSLFTRRNTGELFFGEGSRLTVL.

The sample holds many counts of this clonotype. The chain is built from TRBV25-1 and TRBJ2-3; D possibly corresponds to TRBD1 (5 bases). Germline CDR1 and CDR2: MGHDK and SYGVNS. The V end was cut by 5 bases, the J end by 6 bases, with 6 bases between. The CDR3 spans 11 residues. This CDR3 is CASSWGDTQYF. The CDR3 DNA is TGTGCCAGCAGTTGGGGCGATACGCAGTATTTT.

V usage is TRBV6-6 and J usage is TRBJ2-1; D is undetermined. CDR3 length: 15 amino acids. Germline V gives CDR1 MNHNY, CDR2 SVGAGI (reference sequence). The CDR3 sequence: CASRYDKARRDEQFF. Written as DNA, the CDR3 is TGTGCTAGCCGATACGACAAGGCGCGGCGCGATGAGCAGTTCTTC.

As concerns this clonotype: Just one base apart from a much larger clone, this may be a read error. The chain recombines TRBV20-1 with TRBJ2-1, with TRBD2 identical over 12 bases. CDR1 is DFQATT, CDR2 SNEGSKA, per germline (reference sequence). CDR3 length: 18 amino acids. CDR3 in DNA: TGCAGTGCTAGAGACTTGACTAGCGGGAGAGAACCCTACAAAGAGCAGTTCTTC. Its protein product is CSARDLTSGREPYKEQFF.

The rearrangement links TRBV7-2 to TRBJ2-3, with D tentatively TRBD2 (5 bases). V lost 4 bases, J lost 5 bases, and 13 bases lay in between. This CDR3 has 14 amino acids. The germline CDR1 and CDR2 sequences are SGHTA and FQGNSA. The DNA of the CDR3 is TGTGCCAGCAGCTGGACCCGTCGGGGAGATACGCAGTATTTT. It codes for CASSWTRRGDTQYF. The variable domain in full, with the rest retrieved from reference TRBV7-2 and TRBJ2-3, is GAGVSQSPSNKVTEKGKDVELRCDPISGHTALYWYRQSLGQGLEFLIYFQGNSAPDKSGLPSDRFSAERTGGSVSTLTIQRTQQEDSAVYLCASSWTRRGDTQYFGPGTRLTVL.

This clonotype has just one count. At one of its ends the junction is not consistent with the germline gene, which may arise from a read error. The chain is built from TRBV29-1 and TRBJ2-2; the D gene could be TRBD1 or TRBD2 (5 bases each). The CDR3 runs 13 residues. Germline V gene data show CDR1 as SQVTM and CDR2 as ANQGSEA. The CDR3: CSVVGVDIRELFF. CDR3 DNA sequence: TGCAGCGTTGTCGGGGTCGACATCAGGGAACTGTTTTTT.